The following is a T cell receptor (beta chain) sequence with its context. The data stem from a study of blood T cell repertoires in COVID-19. This CDR3 comprises 16 residues. V shed 5 bases and J shed 4 bases, with 21 bases lying between them. Germline V gives CDR1 MDHEN, CDR2 SYDVKM. Repertoires were generated with immunoSEQ multiplex PCR, while TCRdb's copy carries only in-frame clones and drops some. The top ten clones hold 4% to 5% of a sample with approximately 300,000 clones, about 82% of them seen once. The gene calls are TRBV28 and TRBJ2-7; maybe TRBD2 (5 bases). The origin of this receptor is a woman aged 45-65 years with active or convalescent COVID-19. The sample consisted of peripheral blood. The CDR3: CASSKFKGPGFYEQYF. CDR3 nucleotides: TGTGCCAGCAGTAAATTCAAGGGTCCGGGGTTTTACGAGCAGTACTTC.